This T cell receptor beta chain is drawn from a study of cytomegalovirus exposure and HLA in healthy donors. General study findings and limits: Donors belonging to an Asian-associated ancestry cluster reportedly showed fewer N-insertions in productive TCRs than the roughly 670-donor mean, according to what a later analysis found. There were 150 to 200 TCR beta chains listed as cytomegalovirus-associated.

Concerning this clone itself: Its antigen is unidentified.

Amplification used 60 Vbeta primers and 13 Jbeta primers. The repertoire was sequenced with immunoSEQ multiplex PCR; TCRdb's copy has only in-frame clones and lacks some. The sample has roughly 150,000 clones, 70% to 80% seen once. The CDR3 spans 13 residues. Germline values: CDR1 KGHSH, CDR2 LQKENI. The V end lost 4 bases, the J end lost 6 bases, and 11 bases lay between the germline ends. The chain recombines TRBV18 with TRBJ2-3; D gene uncertain. Sequencing was performed on PBMCs. This TCR was recovered from a man between 25 and 39 years old in good health and CMV-seronegative. The CDR3 sequence is CASSRGLMDTQYF. As DNA, the CDR3 is TGTGCCAGCTCACGCGGCCTGATGGATACGCAGTATTTT. The full variable domain, its missing parts supplied by reference TRBV18 and TRBJ2-3, is NAGVMQNPRHLVRRRGQEARLRCSPMKGHSHVYWYRQLPEEGLKFMVYLQKENIIDESGMPKERFSAEFPKEGPSILRIQQVVRGDSAAYFCASSRGLMDTQYFGPGTRLTVL.